The T cell receptor beta chain described here comes from a study of T cell changes during pregnancy in multiple sclerosis. This clone occurred once. The V and J ends lost 5 bases and 0 bases respectively, with 10 bases between them. The CDR3 consists of 14 residues. In germline, CDR1 is SGHNT, CDR2 YENEEA. The table came from immunoSEQ multiplex PCR; TCRdb's copy has only in-frame clones and leaves some out. The sample includes some 62,000 clones, 92% of them seen just once. J is TRBJ2-5 and V is TRBV11-3; D not certain. The origin of this receptor is a female donor in good health, enrolled as a control in a pregnancy study. The material sequenced was peripheral blood, taken in the second trimester of pregnancy. CDR3 residues: CASSQAQYQETQYF. The CDR3 DNA follows: TGTGCCAGCAGCCAGGCGCAGTACCAAGAGACCCAGTACTTC.